This is a list of T cell receptor beta chains from one sample in a study of CD8 T cells in ankylosing spondylitis. Using its own MiXCR run on the 5' RACE reads, TCRdb lists one record per CDR3 protein. The data contain a few hundred thousand distinct CDR3 sequences, 20% of them singletons. The sample consisted of blood, either unsorted or a sorted T cell fraction (not recorded which). The origin of the receptors is a female donor with ankylosing spondylitis or in good health (not recorded which). The CDR3 runs from the conserved cysteine through the conserved F or W. A D gene is named only where the DNA matches it firmly. Size values are once, few and many counts, or a class for expanded clones, and some rows have none.

14 - TRBJ2-1 TRBV18 - CASSRTRGLDEQFF TGTGCCAGCTCACGTACTAGGGGTCTGGATGAGCAGTTCTTC
15 many TRBJ2-1 TRBV7-9 - CASSFDDNIAVEVFF TGTGCCAGCAGCTTCGATGACAACATAGCGGTAGAGGTGTTCTTC
15 - TRBJ2-1 TRBV2 TRBD2 CASRKRERSYNEQFF TGTGCCAGCAGAAAGCGGGAGAGGTCCTACAATGAGCAGTTCTTC
16 - TRBJ2-5 TRBV11-2 TRBD1 CASRRAGQGVRETQYF TGTGCCAGCAGGCGGGCTGGACAGGGTGTGAGGGAGACCCAGTACTTC
14 - TRBJ2-1 TRBV28 - CASSLTAPDNEQFF TGTGCCAGCAGTTTGACGGCGCCTGACAATGAGCAGTTCTTC
15 - TRBJ2-5 TRBV18 - CASSPRDRLQETQYF TGTGCCAGCTCACCACGAGACAGGCTCCAAGAGACCCAGTACTTC
14 - TRBJ2-3 TRBV5-4 - CASRPQRYTDTQYF TGTGCCAGCAGGCCCCAACGGTACACAGATACGCAGTATTTT
12 few TRBJ2-7 TRBV6-1 - CASWQGTYEQYF TGTGCCAGCTGGCAGGGGACCTACGAGCAGTACTTC
14 - TRBJ1-1 TRBV4-2 - CASSQDRRNTEAFF TGTGCCAGCAGCCAAGATAGGAGGAACACTGAAGCTTTCTTT
12 many TRBJ1-5 TRBV29-1 - CSAPGYGQPQHF TGCAGCGCCCCTGGATACGGACAGCCCCAGCATTTT
17 few TRBJ2-3 TRBV9 TRBD2 CASSVKGLAGNLNTQYF TGTGCCAGCAGCGTAAAAGGGCTAGCGGGAAACCTCAATACGCAGTATTTT
21 few TRBJ2-1 TRBV4-1 TRBD2 CASSRTAPGTSGGHPYNEQFF TGCGCCAGCAGCCGTACAGCTCCCGGGACTAGCGGGGGCCACCCTTACAATGAGCAGTTCTTC
15 few TRBJ2-1 TRBV6-1 TRBD2 CASRPLAGVSNEQFF TGTGCCAGCAGGCCACTAGCGGGAGTCTCCAATGAGCAGTTCTTC
15 - TRBJ1-2 TRBV3-1 - CASSQDGPTVYGYTF TGTGCCAGCAGCCAAGATGGGCCCACTGTCTATGGCTACACCTTC
12 - TRBJ2-5 TRBV7-9 - CASSLNVETQYF TGTGCCAGCAGCTTAAACGTCGAAACCCAGTACTTC
14 - TRBJ2-1 TRBV28 - CASTEDSSYNEQFF TGTGCCAGCACCGAGGACAGCTCCTACAATGAGCAGTTCTTC
13 few TRBJ1-2 TRBV24-1 - CATSDYREDGYTF TGTGCCACCAGTGATTACAGGGAGGATGGCTACACCTTC
14 - TRBJ2-5 TRBV20-1 - CSASRRPVGETQYF TGCAGTGCTAGCCGACGGCCGGTTGGGGAGACCCAGTACTTC
15 many TRBJ2-1 TRBV29-1 - CSVKARLGGYHEQFF TGCAGCGTTAAGGCCCGACTAGGAGGGTATCATGAGCAGTTCTTC
13 few TRBJ2-1 TRBV25-1 TRBD2 CASSEWGGYEQFF TGTGCCAGCAGTGAGTGGGGGGGTTACGAGCAGTTCTTC
13 - TRBJ1-2 TRBV2 - CASSEAGAYGYTF TGTGCCAGCAGTGAAGCGGGGGCCTATGGCTACACCTTC
13 many TRBJ1-1 TRBV5-1 - CASSFKGNTEAFF TGCGCCAGCAGCTTCAAGGGAAACACTGAAGCTTTCTTT
17 - TRBJ2-7 TRBV20-1 TRBD1 CSANPQGAILSFGEQYF TGCAGTGCGAACCCCCAGGGGGCGATATTAAGTTTCGGCGAGCAGTACTTC
14 - TRBJ2-1 TRBV27 - CASSRSFSQGEQFF TGTGCCAGCAGTAGAAGTTTCTCGCAAGGTGAGCAGTTCTTC
15 - TRBJ2-1 TRBV7-2 TRBD2 CASSNRLAVNNEQFF TGTGCCAGCAGTAATAGACTAGCGGTGAACAATGAGCAGTTCTTC
13 - TRBJ2-7 TRBV12-3/TRBV12-4 - CASSIGTYYEQYF TGTGCCAGCAGTATCGGGACATACTACGAGCAGTACTTC
13 few TRBJ2-7 TRBV6-1 TRBD1 CASSPTGRGEQYF TGTGCCAGCAGTCCGACAGGGCGCGGGGAGCAGTACTTC
14 - TRBJ2-7 TRBV6-2/TRBV6-3 - CASSRGTIRYEQYF TGTGCCAGCTCGCGCGGGACCATAAGATACGAGCAGTACTTC
16 - TRBJ2-5 TRBV5-1 TRBD2 CASRNSGGGVVETQYF TGCGCCAGCAGGAATAGCGGGGGAGGAGTGGTCGAGACCCAGTACTTC
17 - TRBJ2-1 TRBV5-1 - CASSTRSGDQGYNEQFF TGCGCCAGCAGCACCCGGTCGGGGGACCAGGGCTACAATGAGCAGTTCTTC
15 few TRBJ1-2 TRBV4-2 TRBD1 CASSLQDRDDYGYTF TGTGCCAGCAGCCTACAGGACAGGGATGACTATGGCTACACCTTC
15 many TRBJ2-1 TRBV29-1 - CSVVWGRTSYNEQFF TGCAGCGTTGTATGGGGGAGAACCTCCTACAATGAGCAGTTCTTC
13 - TRBJ2-5 TRBV7-2 - CASSSVREETQYF TGTGCCAGCAGCTCAGTGCGAGAAGAGACCCAGTACTTC
12 many TRBJ1-2 TRBV12-3/TRBV12-4 - CASSLVGYGYTF TGTGCCAGCAGTTTAGTGGGATATGGCTACACCTTC
14 many TRBJ1-3 TRBV6-6 - CASNILLGGNTIYF TGTGCCAGCAACATACTCCTAGGGGGAAACACCATATATTTT
14 - TRBJ2-5 TRBV9 - CASSVETTSGTEYF TGTGCCAGCAGCGTAGAGACCACATCAGGGACCGAGTACTTC
16 few TRBJ2-1 TRBV18 TRBD2 CASSPGRAGGHNEQFF TGTGCCAGCTCACCGGGACGAGCGGGAGGGCACAATGAGCAGTTCTTC
17 once TRBJ2-7 TRBV24-1 - CATIADGLRTSEYEQYF TGTGCCACCATAGCGGATGGTCTAAGGACATCGGAATACGAGCAGTACTTC
14 - TRBJ1-2 TRBV5-6 TRBD1 CASSLAGGYYGYTF TGTGCCAGCAGCTTGGCAGGGGGTTACTATGGCTACACCTTC
14 - TRBJ2-5 TRBV5-1 - CASRGAGSRETQYF TGCGCCAGCAGAGGGGCAGGTAGTCGAGAGACCCAGTACTTC
15 few TRBJ2-7 TRBV11-2 - CASSLVEGGTYEQYF TGTGCCAGCAGCTTAGTTGAGGGGGGAACGTACGAGCAGTACTTC
16 few TRBJ2-1 TRBV10-1 TRBD2 CASSPPGERGYNEQFF TGCGCCAGCAGTCCCCCCGGGGAGCGGGGGTACAATGAGCAGTTCTTC
14 - TRBJ1-1 TRBV6-4 - CASSDSGGTTEAFF TGTGCCAGCAGTGACTCCGGGGGGACTACTGAAGCTTTCTTT
12 - TRBJ2-7 TRBV28 - CASSLRSGEQYF TGTGCCAGCAGTTTACGTAGTGGCGAGCAGTACTTC
13 - TRBJ2-7 TRBV5-5 - CAGALAASYEQYF TGTGCCGGCGCGCTAGCCGCGTCCTACGAGCAGTACTTC
15 few TRBJ2-1 TRBV24-1 - CATSEALPPYNEQFF TGTGCCACCAGTGAAGCCCTCCCCCCTTACAATGAGCAGTTCTTC
14 few TRBJ1-5 TRBV12-3/TRBV12-4 - CASSPGTLNQPQHF TGTGCCAGCAGTCCCGGGACACTAAATCAGCCCCAGCATTTT
13 few TRBJ1-1 TRBV29-1 - CSAEDRLNTEAFF TGCAGCGCTGAGGACAGACTGAACACTGAAGCTTTCTTT